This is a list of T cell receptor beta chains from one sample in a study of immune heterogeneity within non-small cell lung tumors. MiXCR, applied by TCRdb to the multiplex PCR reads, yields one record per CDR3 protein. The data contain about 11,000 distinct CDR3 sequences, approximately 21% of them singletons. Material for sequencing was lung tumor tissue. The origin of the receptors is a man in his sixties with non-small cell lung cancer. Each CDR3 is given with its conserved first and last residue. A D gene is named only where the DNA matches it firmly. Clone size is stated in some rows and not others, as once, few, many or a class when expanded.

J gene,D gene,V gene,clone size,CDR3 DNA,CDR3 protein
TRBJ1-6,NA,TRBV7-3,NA,TGTGCCAGCAGCTTAAAGTCTAGAGACATCAATTCACCCCTCCACTTT,CASSLKSRDINSPLHF
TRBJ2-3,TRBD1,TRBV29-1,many,TGCAGCGTTGAAAGGTCCGGGACAGGGAGGGGGACAGATACGCAGTATTTT,CSVERSGTGRGTDTQYF
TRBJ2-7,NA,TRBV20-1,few,TGCAGTGCTAGAGAACGCGGACAGCCGAGGGTGCAGTACTTC,CSARERGQPRVQYF
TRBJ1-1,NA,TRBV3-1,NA,TGTGCCAGCAGCCCCACAAGGGTCAAGGGGAACACTGAAGCTTTCTTT,CASSPTRVKGNTEAFF
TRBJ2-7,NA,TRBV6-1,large,TGTGCCAGCGGGGGCGGCTACGAGCAGTACTTC,CASGGGYEQYF
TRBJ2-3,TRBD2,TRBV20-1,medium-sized,TGCAGTGCTCCCCAGACTAGCGGGGGAGAAGATACGCAGTATTTT,CSAPQTSGGEDTQYF
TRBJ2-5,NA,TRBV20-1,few,TGCGCGAGACAACACCAAGAGACCCAGTACTTC,CARQHQETQYF
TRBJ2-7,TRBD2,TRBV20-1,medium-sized,TGCAGTGCTAGAGTTGGGACTAGCACCCACGAGCAGTACTTC,CSARVGTSTHEQYF
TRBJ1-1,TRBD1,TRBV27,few,TGTGCCAGCAGTTTAAGGGGGCTCGCCACTGAAGCTCTCTTT,CASSLRGLATEALF
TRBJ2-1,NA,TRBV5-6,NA,TGTGCCAGCAGCTACAATGAGCAGTTCTTC,CASSYNEQFF
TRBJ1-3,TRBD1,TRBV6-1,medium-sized,TGTGCCAGCAGTGAAGAGGAAGGGACAGGGGGCAGAAACACCATATATTTT,CASSEEEGTGGRNTIYF
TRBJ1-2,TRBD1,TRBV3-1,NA,TGTGCCAGCAGCCAAGGGGGGACAGGCCCCTACACCTTC,CASSQGGTGPYTF
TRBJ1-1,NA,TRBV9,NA,TGTGCCAGCAGCGCGGTGGGGAGTTGGGGCGGATACACTGAAGCTTTCTTT,CASSAVGSWGGYTEAFF
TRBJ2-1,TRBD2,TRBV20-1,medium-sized,TGCAGTGCGCTACTAGCGGGAGAGCTGGCGAATGAGCAGTTCTTC,CSALLAGELANEQFF
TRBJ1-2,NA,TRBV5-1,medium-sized,TGCGCCAGCAGCCGGGACCGAATTGATTATGGCTACACCTTC,CASSRDRIDYGYTF
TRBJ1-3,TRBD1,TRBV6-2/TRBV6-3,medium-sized,TGTGCCAGCAGTCCACAGGGGTGGGACACCATATATTTT,CASSPQGWDTIYF
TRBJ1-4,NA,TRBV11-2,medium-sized,TGTGCCAGCGGGGAGGAAGCGTTTAATGAAAAACTGTTTTTT,CASGEEAFNEKLFF
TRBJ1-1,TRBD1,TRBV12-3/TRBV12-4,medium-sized,TGTGCCAGCAGTCGGACAGGGGAGGCCACTGAAGCTTTCTTT,CASSRTGEATEAFF
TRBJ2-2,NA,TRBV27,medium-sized,TGTGCCAGCAGCCTGGACAGCCCTTTCACCGGGGAGCTGTTTTTT,CASSLDSPFTGELFF
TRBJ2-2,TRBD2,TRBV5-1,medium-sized,TGCGCCAGCAGCCATTGGGTAGCGGGAGTTTCCGGGGAGCTGTTTTTT,CASSHWVAGVSGELFF
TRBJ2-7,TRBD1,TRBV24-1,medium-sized,TGTGCCGCCGGGACAGGCTCCTACGAGCAGTACTTC,CAAGTGSYEQYF
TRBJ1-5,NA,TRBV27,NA,TGTGCCAGCAGTTCTCTCAGGGGAGGGGATCAGCCCCAGCATTTT,CASSSLRGGDQPQHF
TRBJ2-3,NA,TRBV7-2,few,TGTGCCAGCAGCTTAGGACCCTCCGGGCCAAGCACAGATACGCAGTATTTT,CASSLGPSGPSTDTQYF
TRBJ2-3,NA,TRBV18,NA,TGTGCCAGCACACCGACACTAGAGGGAGTTCCAGGGGATACGCAGTATTTT,CASTPTLEGVPGDTQYF